A selection of T cell receptor beta chains follows, all from one sample in a study of shared clonotypes between healthy human individuals. The assay was immunoSEQ multiplex PCR, and TCRdb's table has in-frame clones only and misses some. The table has about 480,000 clones, about 79% seen once; the top ten hold 9.5% to 15%. The material sequenced was PBMCs. Every receptor here comes from a woman between 35 and 50 years old in good health. Some clones in this sample may be carry-over from other donors' samples. Each CDR3 is given with its conserved first and last residue. D genes are given only for firm matches. The size of a clone is reported for some rows only, either as once, few or many, or as a class for expanded clones.

V: TRBV6-6; size: NA; D: TRBD2; J: TRBJ2-1; DNA: TGTGCCAGCTCACCGTCCGGACTAGTCTACAATGAGCAGTTCTTC; CDR3: CASSPSGLVYNEQFF
V: TRBV30; size: NA; D: TRBD1; J: TRBJ2-7; DNA: TGTGCCTGGAGTGGGACAGGACCTAAGGAGCAGTACTTC; CDR3: CAWSGTGPKEQYF
V: TRBV7-9; size: NA; D: NA; J: TRBJ1-5; DNA: TGTGCCAGCAGCCGGGACATAAATCAGCCCCAGCATTTT; CDR3: CASSRDINQPQHF
V: TRBV28; size: few; D: TRBD1; J: TRBJ2-7; DNA: TGTGCCAGCAACGGGGACAGAGACATTTACGAGCAGTACTTC; CDR3: CASNGDRDIYEQYF
V: TRBV7-2; size: once; D: TRBD2; J: TRBJ2-5; DNA: TGTGCCAGCAGCTTAGGGCTAGCGGAAGAGACCCAGTACTTC; CDR3: CASSLGLAEETQYF
V: TRBV10-3; size: NA; D: NA; J: TRBJ1-1; DNA: TGTGCCACCCACTACAGCGTGAACACTGAAGCTTTCTTT; CDR3: CATHYSVNTEAFF
V: TRBV5-1; size: NA; D: NA; J: TRBJ2-5; DNA: TGCGCCACCTCCTTGGGGTCACCCCAAGAGACCCAGTACTTC; CDR3: CATSLGSPQETQYF
V: TRBV28; size: NA; D: TRBD1; J: TRBJ1-1; DNA: TGTGCCAGCAGTTTCAATGGACAGGGGGCGACGGAAGCTTTCTTT; CDR3: CASSFNGQGATEAFF
V: TRBV2; size: many; D: TRBD1; J: TRBJ1-1; DNA: TGTGCCAGCAGTGAGTGGACAGGGTTAGCTTTCTTT; CDR3: CASSEWTGLAFF
V: TRBV11-2; size: NA; D: TRBD2; J: TRBJ2-3; DNA: TGTGCCAGCAGCTCCGTGGGGACTAGGATAAGCACAGATACGCAGTATTTT; CDR3: CASSSVGTRISTDTQYF
V: TRBV5-6; size: NA; D: NA; J: TRBJ2-1; DNA: TGTGCCAGCAGCTTGTGGCGGAGAACGACCTACAATGAGCAGTTCTTC; CDR3: CASSLWRRTTYNEQFF
V: TRBV7-6; size: NA; D: NA; J: TRBJ2-1; DNA: TGTGCCAGCAGCTTAGCCCGGAGAGGCGCGCGAAGCTCCTACAATGAGCAGTTCTTC; CDR3: CASSLARRGARSSYNEQFF
V: TRBV7-2; size: few; D: TRBD1; J: TRBJ2-7; DNA: TGTGCCAGCAGTTCCCCGGACAGGGAAACCTACGAGCAGTACTTC; CDR3: CASSSPDRETYEQYF
V: TRBV10-3; size: NA; D: NA; J: TRBJ2-6; DNA: TGTGCCATCAGTGGAGGGAGCGGGGCCAACGTCCTGACTTTC; CDR3: CAISGGSGANVLTF
V: TRBV19; size: NA; D: NA; J: TRBJ1-4; DNA: TGTGCCAGTAGTATGTTAGGGGCGACTAATGAAAAACTGTTTTTT; CDR3: CASSMLGATNEKLFF
V: TRBV5-6; size: NA; D: NA; J: TRBJ2-7; DNA: TGTGCCAGCAGTATATCCGGGCCTCGGGTGGAGTACTTC; CDR3: CASSISGPRVEYF
V: TRBV18; size: few; D: NA; J: TRBJ1-1; DNA: TGTGCCAGCTCATTAGAGAACACTGAAGCTTTCTTT; CDR3: CASSLENTEAFF
V: TRBV29-1; size: NA; D: NA; J: TRBJ2-1; DNA: TGCAGCGGGGGTGGCCGCGGATCCTACAATGAGCAGTTCTTC; CDR3: CSGGGRGSYNEQFF
V: TRBV14; size: many; D: NA; J: TRBJ2-5; DNA: TGTGCCAGCAGCCTCCTGATGAGCACAGGGAGGGAAGAGACCCAGTACTTC; CDR3: CASSLLMSTGREETQYF
V: TRBV7-9; size: once; D: TRBD1; J: TRBJ1-2; DNA: TGTGCCAGCAGCTTATGGACAGGGGGCAACTATGGCTACACCTTC; CDR3: CASSLWTGGNYGYTF
V: TRBV7-3; size: NA; D: NA; J: TRBJ1-1; DNA: TGTGCCAGCAGCTTCGATCAGAACACTGAAGCTTTCTTT; CDR3: CASSFDQNTEAFF
V: TRBV28; size: NA; D: TRBD1; J: TRBJ1-4; DNA: TGTGCCAGCAGTGACAGGGGGCGGAGGGAAAAACTGTTTTTT; CDR3: CASSDRGRREKLFF
V: TRBV30; size: NA; D: NA; J: TRBJ2-6; DNA: TGTGCCTGGAGTAGGGACTCTGGGGCCAACGTCCTGACTTTC; CDR3: CAWSRDSGANVLTF
V: TRBV6-6; size: NA; D: NA; J: TRBJ1-2; DNA: TGTGCCAGCAGTATTACAGGGCACTATGGCTACACCTTC; CDR3: CASSITGHYGYTF
V: TRBV4-1; size: NA; D: TRBD1; J: TRBJ2-4; DNA: TGCGCCAGCAGCCAAGTACTCGAAGGCAGGGGGTACATTCAGTACTTC; CDR3: CASSQVLEGRGYIQYF
V: TRBV6-4; size: few; D: TRBD2; J: TRBJ2-1; DNA: TGTGCCAGCAGTAAGGGACTAGAGGCAAATGAGCAGTTCTTC; CDR3: CASSKGLEANEQFF
V: TRBV27; size: once; D: NA; J: TRBJ1-1; DNA: TGTGCCAGCAGTTTTTCGGTGGGGTTGGACACTGAAGCTTTCTTT; CDR3: CASSFSVGLDTEAFF
V: TRBV20-1; size: NA; D: NA; J: TRBJ2-3; DNA: TGCAGCCCCCATACGCAGTATTTT; CDR3: CSPHTQYF
V: TRBV6-5; size: NA; D: TRBD1; J: TRBJ2-1; DNA: TGTGCCAGCCGCGGACAGGGTTCCTACAATGAGCAGTTCTTC; CDR3: CASRGQGSYNEQFF
V: TRBV27; size: NA; D: NA; J: TRBJ2-1; DNA: TGTGCCAGCAGTTTTGTGGAGTTGGGTGGTGAGCAGTTCTTC; CDR3: CASSFVELGGEQFF